The 21 T cell receptor beta chains in this list originate from one sample, sequenced in a study of blood T cell repertoires in COVID-19. Method: immunoSEQ multiplex PCR; TCRdb's copy keeps in-frame clones and lacks some. In the table there are some 290,000 clones, 85% to 95% of which are singletons. Sequencing was done on a sample of PBMCs or T cells enriched from blood (not recorded which). These receptors originate from a woman younger than 45 who had been exposed to COVID-19.

The gene calls are TRBV5-1 and TRBJ2-3; a weak D match, TRBD1 (5 bases). The CDR3 length is 14 residues. Trimming cost V 0 bases and J 6 bases, with 11 bases left between them. CDR1 SGHRS and CDR2 YFSETQ come from the germline V gene. The CDR3 loop is CASSLGGTRDTQYF. In DNA form, the CDR3 reads TGCGCCAGCAGCTTGGGGGGCACACGGGATACGCAGTATTTT.

This chain connects TRBV19 to TRBJ1-5; D is unresolved. The CDR3 covers 17 residues. Trimming stripped 2 bases from V and 5 bases from J, with 19 bases between. The V gene's germline CDR1 is LNHDA and CDR2 SQIVND (reference sequence). CDR3 amino acids: CASSIKAVGNRDQPQHF. DNA of the CDR3: TGTGCCAGTAGTATAAAGGCGGTCGGGAATCGAGATCAGCCCCAGCATTTT.

The CDR3 nucleotides read TGTGCCAGCAGTTTATGGACAGGGTGGGACACCATATATTTT. It codes for CASSLWTGWDTIYF. The genes are TRBV27 and TRBJ1-3; 8 nucleotides agree with TRBD1. The germline CDR1 and CDR2 sequences are MNHEY and SMNVEV (reference sequence). V shed 1 base and J 8 bases; nucleotides not matched to a gene: 4. This CDR3 has 14 amino acids.

V gene TRBV10-3 combines with J gene TRBJ1-2, with a possible D match to TRBD1 (6 bases). CDR3 length: 17 residues. The V and J ends lost 0 bases and 0 bases respectively, with 14 bases between them. The germline gives CDR1 ENHRY, CDR2 SYGVKD. CDR3 in amino acids: CAISESPSRGANYGYTF. CDR3 DNA sequence: TGTGCCATCAGTGAGTCCCCCTCCAGGGGAGCTAACTATGGCTACACCTTC.

The V and J genes are TRBV4-1 and TRBJ2-7, with TRBD1 matching over 7 bases. V lost 1 base and J lost 2; bases outside the gene matches: 8. The CDR3 extends over 16 amino acids. Germline V CDR1 and CDR2: MGHRA, YSYEKL. The DNA for the CDR3 is TGCGCCAGCAGCCAAGGGACCGGGACAGTAACCTACGAGCAGTACTTC. It yields the protein CASSQGTGTVTYEQYF.

The chain couples TRBV7-4 to TRBJ2-7, with TRBD1 matching 9 bases. The germline V gene has CDR1 SGHVT and CDR2 SQSDAQ. The CDR3 spans 15 residues. V trimming: 4 bases; J trimming: 6 bases; junction bases outside the gene matches: 10. The CDR3 coding sequence is TGTGCCAGCAGCTCTAGACAGGGGGGTTTCCCCGAGCAGTACTTC. Protein: CASSSRQGGFPEQYF.

The chain recombines TRBV5-1 with TRBJ2-5; 12 nucleotides line up with TRBD2. Germline V gene data show CDR1 as SGHRS and CDR2 as YFSETQ. The CDR3 has 16 residues. V lost 4 bases and J lost 2; bases outside the gene matches: 6. In DNA form, the CDR3 reads TGCGCCAGCAGCCCGAGACTAGCGGGGGTGCAAGAGACCCAGTACTTC. Its protein product is CASSPRLAGVQETQYF.

This chain joins TRBV7-2 and TRBJ1-4; D is possibly TRBD1 (5 bases). The germline V gene encodes CDR1 SGHTA and CDR2 FQGNSA. V was pared by 0 bases and J by 8 bases, with 13 bases between. The CDR3 is 15 residues long. CDR3 residues: CASSLAAGRPEKLFF. In DNA form, the CDR3 reads TGTGCCAGCAGCTTAGCGGCAGGGCGGCCGGAAAAACTGTTTTTT.

This chain joins TRBV30 and TRBJ1-2, with 8 bases fitting TRBD1. J gave up 5 bases and V 3 bases, and 5 bases lay outside the gene matches. This CDR3 is 13 amino acids long. The germline V gene has CDR1 GTSNPN and CDR2 SVGIG (reference sequence). The CDR3 DNA follows: TGTGCCTGGAGGAGGACAGGGAGATATGGCTACACCTTC. It translates to CAWRRTGRYGYTF.

The V and J genes are TRBV11-2 and TRBJ1-6; TRBD1 is a possible D gene (5 bases). The CDR3 covers 16 residues. Looked up from germline, CDR1 is SGHAT and CDR2 is FQNNGV. V was cut by 5 bases and J by 7 bases, with 18 bases left in between. Here the CDR3 reads CASSPPRRGGNSPLHF. The CDR3 nucleotides read TGTGCCAGCAGCCCACCTCGGAGGGGCGGAAATTCACCCCTCCACTTT.

In DNA, the CDR3 is TGTGCCAGCAGCCCCCGTCCGGGACAGGGGGCGTATGGCTACACCTTC. Protein product: CASSPRPGQGAYGYTF. The gene calls are TRBV9 and TRBJ1-2; 12 nucleotides agree with TRBD1. V was pared by 4 bases and J by 5 bases, with 9 bases of the junction left unmatched. The germline CDR1 and CDR2 sequences are SGDLS and YYNGEE. CDR3 size: 16 residues.

The gene calls are TRBV5-1 and TRBJ2-1, with D perhaps TRBD1 (6 bases). V was pared by 1 base and J by 0 bases, with 8 bases between. The CDR3 contains 15 residues. Germline V gene lookup returns CDR1 SGHRS and CDR2 YFSETQ. The CDR3 sequence: CASSLTGSSYNEQFF. The CDR3 nucleotides are TGCGCCAGCAGCTTGACAGGGAGCTCCTACAATGAGCAGTTCTTC.

The chain recombines TRBV5-1 with TRBJ1-2; D not certain. Looked up from germline, CDR1 is SGHRS and CDR2 is YFSETQ. The CDR3 is made up of 16 amino acids. The germline V and J ends were trimmed by 0 bases and 0 bases, with 12 bases remaining between them. CDR3 amino acids: CASSLAYEGANYGYTF. The DNA of the CDR3 is TGCGCCAGCAGCTTGGCCTATGAAGGAGCTAACTATGGCTACACCTTC.

This chain uses TRBV10-3 with TRBJ2-3; D is possibly TRBD2 (7 bases). V lost 3 bases and J 1 base, leaving 11 bases between the germline ends. The CDR3 is 15 amino acids. CDR1 and CDR2 from the germline V gene are ENHRY and SYGVKD. The CDR3 nucleotides are TGTGCCATCAGTGACTCGGGGGGCGGCACAGATACGCAGTATTTT. Translating it yields CAISDSGGGTDTQYF.

The gene calls are TRBV3-1 (or the pseudogene TRBV3-2) and TRBJ1-5; 7 nucleotides line up with TRBD1. Germline CDR1 is LGHDT and CDR2 is YNNKEL (reference sequence). The CDR3 is made up of 15 amino acids. V shed 0 bases, J shed 6 bases, and the junction held 5 bases outside the gene matches. The CDR3 reads CASSQEPTGVQPQHF. The CDR3 DNA is TGTGCCAGCAGCCAAGAGCCTACAGGGGTTCAGCCCCAGCATTTT.

The chain carries TRBV5-5 and TRBJ1-2; D not certain. The CDR3 contains 15 residues. Germline CDR1 SGHKS, CDR2 YYEKEE (reference sequence). Trimming removed 4 bases from V and 4 bases from J, with 17 bases in between. The CDR3 DNA sequence: TGTGCCAGCAGCCCGGCCCTTACGGGGAGCTATGGCTACACCTTC. Translated: CASSPALTGSYGYTF.

V is TRBV2 and J is TRBJ2-4; D perhaps matches TRBD2 (6 bases). The germline V gene encodes CDR1 SNHLY and CDR2 FYNNEI. Trimming cost V 6 bases and J 1 base, with 13 bases left between them. This CDR3 is 15 amino acids long. The CDR3 loop reads CASRGTPEAKNIQYF. For the CDR3, the DNA is TGTGCCAGCAGGGGGACTCCTGAGGCCAAAAACATTCAGTACTTC.

The rearrangement joins TRBV3-1 (or the pseudogene TRBV3-2) to TRBJ1-6, with a weak D call TRBD1 (5 bases). The length of the CDR3 is 15 residues. Germline V gene sequence: CDR1 LGHDT, CDR2 YNNKEL (reference sequence). The germline V and J ends were trimmed by 4 bases and 5 bases, with 12 bases remaining between them. The CDR3 spells CASSRSETDNSPLHF. CDR3 nucleotide sequence: TGTGCCAGCAGCCGATCAGAGACAGATAATTCACCCCTCCACTTT.

V and J are TRBV7-9 and TRBJ1-2; 8 bases are shared with TRBD1. The V segment lost 6 bases and the J segment 8 bases; nucleotides outside the gene matches: 14. The germline V gene has CDR1 SEHNR and CDR2 FQNEAQ (reference sequence). CDR3 length equals 15 residues. CDR3 in amino acids: CASREGVQGAGGYTF. The CDR3 bases are TGTGCCAGCAGGGAGGGAGTGCAGGGGGCCGGAGGCTACACCTTC.

This sequence joins TRBV19 and TRBJ2-2; perhaps TRBD2 as D (5 bases). CDR1 is LNHDA, CDR2 SQIVND, per germline (reference sequence). Trimming removed 7 bases at V and 8 bases at J, with 20 bases between. The CDR3 loop spans 15 amino acids. Here the CDR3 DNA reads TGTGCCAGTAAGGTGAGGGCCGGATTAGATGGGGAGCTGTTTTTT. Its protein product is CASKVRAGLDGELFF.

This clone appeared a single time. The rearrangement joins TRBV29-1 to TRBJ2-5; the match to TRBD1 covers 10 bases. Germline CDR1 reads SQVTM; CDR2 reads ANQGSEA. V shed 4 bases and J 9 bases; nucleotides not matched to a gene: 5. The CDR3 sequence is 12 residues long. The CDR3 spells CSVVGQGTSQYF. CDR3 bases: TGCAGCGTTGTGGGACAGGGGACGTCCCAGTACTTC.